What follows are 11 T cell receptor beta chains derived from one specimen sequenced in a study of blood T cell repertoires in COVID-19. Assay: immunoSEQ multiplex PCR; the TCRdb copy retains only in-frame clones and omits some. The sample has about 260,000 clones; roughly 80% are singletons. The sequencing sample was made of peripheral blood. These receptor sequences come from a man in his sixties who had recovered from COVID-19.

This clone showed up just a few times. The V and J genes are TRBV29-1 and TRBJ1-2; D unresolved. The ends were cut back, 3 bases at V and 6 bases at J, with 8 bases in the middle. The CDR3 covers 11 residues. CDR1 and CDR2 from the germline V gene are SQVTM and ANQGSEA. The CDR3 DNA sequence: TGCAGCGTTGACGGAGGGCATGGCTACACCTTC. Protein product: CSVDGGHGYTF. Full variable domain (missing parts from reference TRBV29-1 and TRBJ1-2): SAVISQKPSRDICQRGTSLTIQCQVDSQVTMMFWYRQQPGQSLTLIATANQGSEATYESGFVIDKFPISRPNLTFSTLTVSNMSPEDSSIYLCSVDGGHGYTFGSGTRLTVV.

The chain links TRBV20-1 to TRBJ2-5; D gene uncertain. The CDR3 contains 11 residues. The germline V gene encodes CDR1 DFQATT and CDR2 SNEGSKA (reference sequence). V lost 3 bases, J lost 4 bases, and 6 bases lay in between. The CDR3 sequence is CSASHGETQYF. CDR3 in DNA: TGCAGTGCTAGTCACGGAGAGACCCAGTACTTC.

This clone was found once. The chain links TRBV18 to TRBJ2-3; no clear D gene. The germline V gene has CDR1 KGHSH and CDR2 LQKENI. The V gene lost 2 bases and the J gene lost 0 bases, with 6 bases spanning the gap. The CDR3 spans 14 residues. In nucleotides, the CDR3 is TGTGCCAGCTCACCAGGCGGTAGCACAGATACGCAGTATTTT. The encoded protein is CASSPGGSTDTQYF.

The CDR3: CASSVQGVNTEAFF. In nucleotides, the CDR3 is TGTGCCAGTAGTGTACAGGGAGTGAACACTGAAGCTTTCTTT. V and J are TRBV19 and TRBJ1-1; possibly TRBD1 for D (6 bases). The germline gives CDR1 LNHDA, CDR2 SQIVND (reference sequence). Trimming shortened V by 5 bases and J by 0 bases, and 10 bases separated the two germline ends. The CDR3 totals 14 residues.

The chain recombines TRBV2 with TRBJ2-6; maybe TRBD1 (6 bases). Trimming pared 6 bases from V and 4 bases from J, leaving 13 bases between. The CDR3 has 15 residues. Germline V lookup: CDR1 SNHLY, CDR2 FYNNEI. The CDR3 DNA reads as TGTGCCAGCAGCCCACAGGGAACCGGGGCCAACGTCCTGACTTTC. Its protein is CASSPQGTGANVLTF.

The chain recombines TRBV19 with TRBJ1-3; D is unclear. The V gene lost 8 bases and the J gene lost 0 bases, with 8 bases spanning the gap. The CDR3 has 13 amino acids. The germline V gene encodes CDR1 LNHDA and CDR2 SQIVND (reference sequence). The DNA for the CDR3 is TGTGCCAGTGCCTCGGTCTCTGGAAACACCATATATTTT. Amino acid sequence: CASASVSGNTIYF. The full variable domain, rest sourced from reference TRBV19 and TRBJ1-3, is DGGITQSPKYLFRKEGQNVTLSCEQNLNHDAMYWYRQDPGQGLRLIYYSQIVNDFQKGDIAEGYSVSREKKESFPLTVTSAQKNPTAFYLCASASVSGNTIYFGEGSWLTVV.

The gene calls are TRBV29-1 and TRBJ1-2; TRBD1 agrees at 7 bases. After removal of 4 bases from V and 2 bases from J, the junction contained 1 base not matched to a gene. CDR3 length: 12 amino acids. Germline V lookup: CDR1 SQVTM, CDR2 ANQGSEA. CDR3 DNA: TGCAGCGTTGCAGGGGGGAACTATGGCTACACCTTC. As protein: CSVAGGNYGYTF. Based on the CDR3 plus reference TRBV29-1 and TRBJ1-2, the full variable domain is SAVISQKPSRDICQRGTSLTIQCQVDSQVTMMFWYRQQPGQSLTLIATANQGSEATYESGFVIDKFPISRPNLTFSTLTVSNMSPEDSSIYLCSVAGGNYGYTFGSGTRLTVV.

A remark on this clone: The sample holds other DNA sequences that translate to the same CDR3. The chain employs TRBV6-4 and TRBJ2-1, with D unresolved. This CDR3 contains 16 residues. V was cut by 0 bases and J by 0 bases, with 9 bases left in between. Germline V gives CDR1 MRHNA, CDR2 SNTAGT. CDR3 sequence: CASSDSARSSYNEQFF. Here the CDR3 DNA reads TGTGCCAGCAGTGACTCCGCAAGGAGCTCCTACAATGAGCAGTTCTTC.

The V and J genes are TRBV7-8 and TRBJ2-6, with 8 bases that match TRBD1. This CDR3 is 17 amino acids long. The V and J ends lost 1 base and 2 bases, in that order; junction bases with no gene match: 4. From germline, CDR1 is SGHVS and CDR2 FQNEAQ. The CDR3 reads CASSLGDRGAGANVLTF. The DNA for the CDR3 is TGTGCCAGCAGCTTAGGAGACAGGGGTGCTGGGGCCAACGTCCTGACTTTC.

The chain couples TRBV5-1 to TRBJ1-2; no reliable D call. There are 14 residues in the CDR3. V lost 4 bases, J lost 7 bases, and 17 bases lay in between. Germline V gives CDR1 SGHRS, CDR2 YFSETQ. CDR3 sequence reads: CASSINAGASGYTF. For the CDR3, the DNA is TGCGCCAGCAGCATTAATGCGGGCGCATCTGGCTACACCTTC.

This clone was detected only once. This chain connects TRBV7-9 to TRBJ2-7, with TRBD1 identical over 9 bases. The CDR3 runs 15 residues. Losses at the gene ends were 5 bases for V and 4 bases for J; bases not matched to a gene: 9. The germline V gene has CDR1 SEHNR and CDR2 FQNEAQ (reference sequence). CDR3 sequence: CASSEPDRGKYEQYF. The CDR3 region has the DNA TGTGCCAGCAGCGAACCCGACAGGGGGAAATACGAGCAGTACTTC.